This T cell receptor (beta chain) was observed in a study of graft-versus-host responses after intestinal transplantation. CDR1 SGDLS and CDR2 YYNGEE come from the germline V gene. The CDR3 length is 16 residues. Losses at the gene ends were 0 bases for V and 3 bases for J; bases not matched to a gene: 7. This clone was seen only a few times. What it binds is unknown. This table comes from immunoSEQ multiplex PCR, and its TCRdb copy is limited to in-frame clones, with some not included. Counted here are about 92,000 clones, about 93% occurring once; the ten biggest clones make up around 5.8%. The chain couples TRBV9 to TRBJ2-3, with TRBD2 matching over 7 bases. The TCR originated in a human donor who received an intestinal transplant. The material sequenced was unstimulated CD8+ T cells sorted from spleen or lymph node cells, taken before intestinal transplant. The CDR3 DNA reads as TGTGCCAGCAGCGTAGGGTCGGGACTAAGTACAGATACGCAGTATTTT. This encodes CASSVGSGLSTDTQYF. The complete variable domain, with remaining parts taken from reference TRBV9 and TRBJ2-3, reads DSGVTQTPKHLITATGQRVTLRCSPRSGDLSVYWYQQSLDQGLQFLIQYYNGEERAKGNILERFSAQQFPDLHSELNLSSLELGDSALYFCASSVGSGLSTDTQYFGPGTRLTVL.